This T cell receptor (beta chain) derives from a study of blood T cells in healthy people across ages. Isolation of PBMCs gave at least 6 million cells per sample. It was with a sample-barcoded 5' primer and a J-beta primer mix that a second PCR of about 6 to 12 cycles was run. TCRdb called the 5' RACE reads again in MiXCR, with one record for every CDR3 protein. The profile shows fewer than 900,000 distinct CDR3 sequences, about 42% of them singletons. This CDR3 is 15 amino acids long. With 6 bases removed from V and 3 bases from J, the gap between germline ends came to 17 bases. Germline V gene sequence: CDR1 MDHEN, CDR2 SYDVKM.

The sequence came from a woman between 55 and 75 years old in good health. The sequencing sample was made of blood. The rearrangement uses TRBV28 and TRBJ1-2; no clear D. The CDR3 sequence is CASSLSTNPHYGYTF. Written as DNA, the CDR3 is TGTGCCAGCAGCCTTTCGACAAACCCCCACTATGGCTACACCTTC.